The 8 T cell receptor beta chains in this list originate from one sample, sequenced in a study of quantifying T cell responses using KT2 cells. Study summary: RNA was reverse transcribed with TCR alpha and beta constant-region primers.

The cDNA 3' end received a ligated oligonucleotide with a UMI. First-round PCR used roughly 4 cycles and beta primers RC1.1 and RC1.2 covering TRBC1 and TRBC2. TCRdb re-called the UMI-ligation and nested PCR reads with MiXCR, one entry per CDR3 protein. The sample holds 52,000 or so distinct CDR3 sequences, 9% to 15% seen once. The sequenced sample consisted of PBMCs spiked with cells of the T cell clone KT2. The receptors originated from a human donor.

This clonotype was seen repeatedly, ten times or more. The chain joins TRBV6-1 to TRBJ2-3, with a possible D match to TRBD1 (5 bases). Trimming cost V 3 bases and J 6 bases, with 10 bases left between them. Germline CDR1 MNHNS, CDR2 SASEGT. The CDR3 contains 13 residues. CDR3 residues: CASSDAGHDTQYF. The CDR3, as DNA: TGTGCCAGCAGTGATGCAGGACACGATACGCAGTATTTT.

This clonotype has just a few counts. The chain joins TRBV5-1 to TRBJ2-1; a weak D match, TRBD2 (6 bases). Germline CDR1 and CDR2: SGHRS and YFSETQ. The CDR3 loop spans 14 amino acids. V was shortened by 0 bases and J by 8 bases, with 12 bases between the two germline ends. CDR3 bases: TGCGCCAGCAGCTTGGGACTAGTTTTCTATGAGCAGTTCTTC. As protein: CASSLGLVFYEQFF.

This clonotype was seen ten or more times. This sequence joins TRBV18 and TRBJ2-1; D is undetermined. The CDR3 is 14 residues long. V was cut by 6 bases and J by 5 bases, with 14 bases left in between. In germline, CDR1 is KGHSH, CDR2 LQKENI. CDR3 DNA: TGTGCCAGCTCTGGGCCGGCGAAGAACAATGAGCAGTTCTTC. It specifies CASSGPAKNNEQFF.

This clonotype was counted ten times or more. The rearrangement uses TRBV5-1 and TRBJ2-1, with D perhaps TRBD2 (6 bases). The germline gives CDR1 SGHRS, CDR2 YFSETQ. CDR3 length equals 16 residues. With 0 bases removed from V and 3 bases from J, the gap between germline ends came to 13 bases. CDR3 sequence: CASSLERDSVYNEQFF. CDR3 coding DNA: TGCGCCAGCAGCTTGGAACGGGACTCGGTCTACAATGAGCAGTTCTTC.

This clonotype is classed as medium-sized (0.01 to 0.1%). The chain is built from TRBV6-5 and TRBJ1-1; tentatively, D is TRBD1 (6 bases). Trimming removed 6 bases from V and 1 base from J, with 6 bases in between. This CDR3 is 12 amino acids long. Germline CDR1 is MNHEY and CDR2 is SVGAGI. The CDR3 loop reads CASRTGNTEAFF. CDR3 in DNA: TGTGCCAGCAGGACAGGGAACACTGAAGCTTTCTTT.

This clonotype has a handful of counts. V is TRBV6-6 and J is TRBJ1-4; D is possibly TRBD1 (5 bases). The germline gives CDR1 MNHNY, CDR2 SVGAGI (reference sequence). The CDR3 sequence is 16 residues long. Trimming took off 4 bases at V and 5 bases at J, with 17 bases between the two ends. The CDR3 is CASSLGPAGRNEKLFF. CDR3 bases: TGTGCCAGCAGTTTGGGGCCGGCAGGGAGAAATGAAAAACTGTTTTTT.

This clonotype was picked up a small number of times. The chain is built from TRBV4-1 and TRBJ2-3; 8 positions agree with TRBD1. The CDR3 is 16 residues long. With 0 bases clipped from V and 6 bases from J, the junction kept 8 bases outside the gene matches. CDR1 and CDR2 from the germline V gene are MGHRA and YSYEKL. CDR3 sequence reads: CASSQDRDRPDDTQYF. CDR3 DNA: TGCGCCAGCAGCCAAGATCGGGACAGGCCAGATGATACGCAGTATTTT.

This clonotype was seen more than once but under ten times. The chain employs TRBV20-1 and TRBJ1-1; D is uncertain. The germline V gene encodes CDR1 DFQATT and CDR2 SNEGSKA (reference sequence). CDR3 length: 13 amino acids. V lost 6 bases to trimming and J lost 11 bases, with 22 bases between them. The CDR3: CSASQVISVGAFF. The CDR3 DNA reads TGCAGTGCCTCCCAGGTGATATCGGTAGGGGCTTTCTTT.